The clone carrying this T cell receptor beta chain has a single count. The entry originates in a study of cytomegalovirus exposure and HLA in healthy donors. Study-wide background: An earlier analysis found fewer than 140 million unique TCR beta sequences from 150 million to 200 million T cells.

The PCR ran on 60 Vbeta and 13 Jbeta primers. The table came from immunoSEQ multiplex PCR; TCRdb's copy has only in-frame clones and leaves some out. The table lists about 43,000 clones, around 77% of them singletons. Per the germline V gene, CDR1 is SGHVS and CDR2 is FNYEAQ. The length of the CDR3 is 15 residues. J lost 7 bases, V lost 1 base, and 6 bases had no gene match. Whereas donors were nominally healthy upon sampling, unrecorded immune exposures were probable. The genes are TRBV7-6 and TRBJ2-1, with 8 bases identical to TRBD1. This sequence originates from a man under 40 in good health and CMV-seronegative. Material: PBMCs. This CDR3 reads CASSLGAQGGNEQFF. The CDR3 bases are TGTGCCAGCAGCTTAGGGGCACAGGGGGGAAATGAGCAGTTCTTC.